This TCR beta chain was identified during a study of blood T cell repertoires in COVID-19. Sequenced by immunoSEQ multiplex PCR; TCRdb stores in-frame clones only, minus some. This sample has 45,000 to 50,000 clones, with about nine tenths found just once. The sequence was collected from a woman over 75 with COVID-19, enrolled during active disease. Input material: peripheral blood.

CDR3 amino acids: CASSSGRGETQYF. The CDR3 DNA reads as TGTGCCAGTTCTAGCGGGAGAGGGGAGACCCAGTACTTC. The chain couples TRBV7-2 to TRBJ2-5, with 10 bases that match TRBD2. Germline CDR1 reads SGHTA; CDR2 reads FQGNSA. The CDR3 spans 13 residues. Unmatched junction bases numbered 6, after V lost 9 bases and J lost 5 bases.